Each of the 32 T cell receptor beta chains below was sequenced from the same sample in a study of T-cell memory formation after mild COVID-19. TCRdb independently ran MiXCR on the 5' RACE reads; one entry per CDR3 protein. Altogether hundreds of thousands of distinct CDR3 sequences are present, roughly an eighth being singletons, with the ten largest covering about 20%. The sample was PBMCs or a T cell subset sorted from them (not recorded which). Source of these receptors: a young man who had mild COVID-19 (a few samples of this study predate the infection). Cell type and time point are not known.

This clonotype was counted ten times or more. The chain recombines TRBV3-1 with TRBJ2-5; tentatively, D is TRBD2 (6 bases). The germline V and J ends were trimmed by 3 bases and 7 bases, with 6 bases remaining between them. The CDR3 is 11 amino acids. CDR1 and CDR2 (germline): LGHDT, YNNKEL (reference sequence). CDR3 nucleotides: TGTGCCAGCAGCCAGGGGGGGACCCAGTACTTC. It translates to CASSQGGTQYF.

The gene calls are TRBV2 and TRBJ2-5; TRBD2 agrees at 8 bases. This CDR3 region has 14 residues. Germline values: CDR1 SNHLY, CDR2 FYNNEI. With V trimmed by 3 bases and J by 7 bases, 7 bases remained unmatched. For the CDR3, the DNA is TGTGCCAGCAGTGATGAGGGACTAGTATGGACCCAGTACTTC. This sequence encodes CASSDEGLVWTQYF.

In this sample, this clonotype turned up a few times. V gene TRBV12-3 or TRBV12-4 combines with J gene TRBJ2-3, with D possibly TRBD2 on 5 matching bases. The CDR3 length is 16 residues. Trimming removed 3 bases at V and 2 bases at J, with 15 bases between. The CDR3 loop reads CASSFPTITLTDTQYF. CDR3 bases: TGTGCCAGCAGTTTCCCGACTATCACCCTCACAGATACGCAGTATTTT.

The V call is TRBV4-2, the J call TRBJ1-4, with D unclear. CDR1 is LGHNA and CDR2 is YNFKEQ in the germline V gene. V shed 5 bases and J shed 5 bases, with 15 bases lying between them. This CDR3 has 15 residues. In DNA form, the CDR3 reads TGTGCCAGCAGCTACACCTGGGCGGGGAATGAAAAACTGTTTTTT. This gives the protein CASSYTWAGNEKLFF.

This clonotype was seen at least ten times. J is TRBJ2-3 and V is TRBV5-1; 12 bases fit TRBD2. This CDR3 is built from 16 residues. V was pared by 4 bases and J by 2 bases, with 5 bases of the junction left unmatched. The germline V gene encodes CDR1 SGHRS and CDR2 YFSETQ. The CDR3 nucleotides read TGCGCCAGCAGCCTTGGACTAGCGGGGACCACAGATACGCAGTATTTT. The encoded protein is CASSLGLAGTTDTQYF.

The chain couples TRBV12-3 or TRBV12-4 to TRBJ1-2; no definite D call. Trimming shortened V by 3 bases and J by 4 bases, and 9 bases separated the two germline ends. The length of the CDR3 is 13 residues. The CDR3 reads CASSLSYSYGYTF. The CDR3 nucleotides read TGTGCCAGCAGTTTGAGCTATTCCTATGGCTACACCTTC.

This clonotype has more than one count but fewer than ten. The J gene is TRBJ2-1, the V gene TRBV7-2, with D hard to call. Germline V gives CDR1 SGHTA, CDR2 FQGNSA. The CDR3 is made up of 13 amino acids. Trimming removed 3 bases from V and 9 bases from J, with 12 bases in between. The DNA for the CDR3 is TGTGCCAGCAGCTTGGTGGTTATGGCTGAGCAGTTCTTC. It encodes CASSLVVMAEQFF.

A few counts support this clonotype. The DNA of the CDR3 is TGCAGCGTTGAAGCCCAACAGGGGGGCTATGGCTACACCTTC. Encoded protein: CSVEAQQGGYGYTF. The chain couples TRBV29-1 to TRBJ1-2; 8 bases are a match to TRBD1. The CDR3 sequence is 14 residues long. Germline CDR1 SQVTM, CDR2 ANQGSEA. The ends lost 1 base at V and 4 bases at J; junction bases unmatched: 5.

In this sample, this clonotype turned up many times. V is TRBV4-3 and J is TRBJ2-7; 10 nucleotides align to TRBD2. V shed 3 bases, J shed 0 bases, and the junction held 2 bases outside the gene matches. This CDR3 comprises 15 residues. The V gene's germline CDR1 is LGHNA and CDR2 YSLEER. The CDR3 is CASSQSSGSSYEQYF. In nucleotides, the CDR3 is TGCGCCAGCAGCCAGTCTAGCGGGAGCTCCTACGAGCAGTACTTC.

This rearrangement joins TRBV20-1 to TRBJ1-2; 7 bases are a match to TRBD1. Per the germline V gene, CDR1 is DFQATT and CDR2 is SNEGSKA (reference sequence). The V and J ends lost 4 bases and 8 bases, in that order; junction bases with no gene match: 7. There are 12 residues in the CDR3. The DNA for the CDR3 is TGCAGTGCTACCCATCCAGGGGGAGGCTACACCTTC. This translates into CSATHPGGGYTF.

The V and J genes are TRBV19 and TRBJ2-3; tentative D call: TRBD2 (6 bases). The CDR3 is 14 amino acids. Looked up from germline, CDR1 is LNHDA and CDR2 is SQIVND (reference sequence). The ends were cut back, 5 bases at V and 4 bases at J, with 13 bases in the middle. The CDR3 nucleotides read TGTGCCAGTAGTCAGCGGGTCGGGGCAGATACGCAGTATTTT. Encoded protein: CASSQRVGADTQYF.

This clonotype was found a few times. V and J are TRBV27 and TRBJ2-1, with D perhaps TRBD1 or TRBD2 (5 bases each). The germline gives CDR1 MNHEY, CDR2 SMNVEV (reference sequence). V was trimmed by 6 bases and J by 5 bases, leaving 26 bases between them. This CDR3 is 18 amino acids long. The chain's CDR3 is CASSVGRISGTVDNEQFF. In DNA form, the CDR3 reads TGTGCCAGCAGCGTAGGGAGAATTTCCGGGACCGTCGACAATGAGCAGTTCTTC.

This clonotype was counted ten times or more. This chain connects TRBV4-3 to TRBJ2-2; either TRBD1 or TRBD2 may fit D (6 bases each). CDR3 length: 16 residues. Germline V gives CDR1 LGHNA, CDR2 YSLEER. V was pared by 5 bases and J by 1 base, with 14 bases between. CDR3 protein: CASSYGGGRNTGELFF. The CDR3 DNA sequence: TGCGCCAGCAGCTACGGAGGGGGGAGGAACACCGGGGAGCTGTTTTTT.

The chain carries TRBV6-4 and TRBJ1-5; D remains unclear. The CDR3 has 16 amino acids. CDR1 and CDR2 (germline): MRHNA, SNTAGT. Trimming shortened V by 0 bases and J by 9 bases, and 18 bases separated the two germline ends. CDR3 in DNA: TGTGCCAGCAGTGACTCTCAGCGTGCCCGTGATGGGCCCCAGCATTTT. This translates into CASSDSQRARDGPQHF.

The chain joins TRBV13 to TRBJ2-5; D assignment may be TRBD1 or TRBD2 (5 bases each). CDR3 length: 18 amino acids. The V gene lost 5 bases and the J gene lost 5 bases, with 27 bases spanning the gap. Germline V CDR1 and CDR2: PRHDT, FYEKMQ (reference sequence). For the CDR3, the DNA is TGTGCCAGCAGCCCAAGTGCAGGGTCGGGACCAGACGTGGAGACCCAGTACTTC. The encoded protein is CASSPSAGSGPDVETQYF.

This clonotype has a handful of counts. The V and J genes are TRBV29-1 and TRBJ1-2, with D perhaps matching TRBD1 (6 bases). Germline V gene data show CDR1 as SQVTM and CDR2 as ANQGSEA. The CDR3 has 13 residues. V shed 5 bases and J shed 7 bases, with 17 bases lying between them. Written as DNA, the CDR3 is TGCAGCGTTTCACAGGGACTGGATCTTGGCTACACCTTC. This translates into CSVSQGLDLGYTF. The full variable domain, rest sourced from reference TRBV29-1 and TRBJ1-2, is SAVISQKPSRDICQRGTSLTIQCQVDSQVTMMFWYRQQPGQSLTLIATANQGSEATYESGFVIDKFPISRPNLTFSTLTVSNMSPEDSSIYLCSVSQGLDLGYTFGSGTRLTVV.

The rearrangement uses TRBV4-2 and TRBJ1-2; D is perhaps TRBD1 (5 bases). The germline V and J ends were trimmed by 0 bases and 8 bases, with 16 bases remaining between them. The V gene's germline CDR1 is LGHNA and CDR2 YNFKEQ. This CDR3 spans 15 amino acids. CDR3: CASSQDNGRVAGYTF. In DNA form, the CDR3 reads TGTGCCAGCAGCCAAGACAACGGCAGGGTGGCCGGCTACACCTTC.

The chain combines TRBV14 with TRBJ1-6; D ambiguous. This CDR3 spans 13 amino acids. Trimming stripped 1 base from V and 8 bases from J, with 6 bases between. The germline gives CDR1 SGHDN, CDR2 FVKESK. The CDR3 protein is CASSQASHSPLHF. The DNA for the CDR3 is TGTGCCAGCAGCCAAGCGTCGCATTCACCCCTCCACTTT.

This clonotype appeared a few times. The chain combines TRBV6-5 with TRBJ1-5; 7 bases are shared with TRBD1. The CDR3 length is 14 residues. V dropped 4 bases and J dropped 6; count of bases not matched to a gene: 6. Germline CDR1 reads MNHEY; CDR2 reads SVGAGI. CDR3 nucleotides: TGTGCCAGCAGTTCAGAAGGGGGCCGTCAGCCCCAGCATTTT. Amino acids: CASSSEGGRQPQHF.

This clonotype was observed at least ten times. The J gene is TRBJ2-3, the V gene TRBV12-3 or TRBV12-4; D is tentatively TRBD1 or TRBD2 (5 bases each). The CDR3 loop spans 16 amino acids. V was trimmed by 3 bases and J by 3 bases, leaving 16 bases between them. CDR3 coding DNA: TGTGCCAGCAGTTTCGACCCGAGGGGCATAACAGATACGCAGTATTTT. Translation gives CASSFDPRGITDTQYF.

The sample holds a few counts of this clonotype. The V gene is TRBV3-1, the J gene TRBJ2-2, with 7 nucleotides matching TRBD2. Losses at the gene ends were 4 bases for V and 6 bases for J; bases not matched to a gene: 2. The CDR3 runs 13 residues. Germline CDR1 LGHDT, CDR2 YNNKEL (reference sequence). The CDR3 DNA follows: TGTGCCAGCAGCCGCGGGGGTCCCGGGGAGCTGTTTTTT. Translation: CASSRGGPGELFF.

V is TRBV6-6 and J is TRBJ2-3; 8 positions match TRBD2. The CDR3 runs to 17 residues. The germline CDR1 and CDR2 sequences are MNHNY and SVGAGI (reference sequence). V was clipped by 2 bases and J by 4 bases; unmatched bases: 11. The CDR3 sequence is CASSYGLAGGGADTQYF. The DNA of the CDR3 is TGTGCCAGCAGTTACGGGCTCGCGGGGGGTGGGGCAGATACGCAGTATTTT.

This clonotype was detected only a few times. The CDR3 DNA sequence: TGTGCCAGCAGCCTGAGGGGCCCGGTTCATCCCAATGAGCAGTTCTTC. This gives the protein CASSLRGPVHPNEQFF. The rearrangement links TRBV3-2 to TRBJ2-1; TRBD2 is the table's D call and was not checked against the DNA. TRBV3-2 counts as a pseudogene. CDR3 length equals 16 residues.

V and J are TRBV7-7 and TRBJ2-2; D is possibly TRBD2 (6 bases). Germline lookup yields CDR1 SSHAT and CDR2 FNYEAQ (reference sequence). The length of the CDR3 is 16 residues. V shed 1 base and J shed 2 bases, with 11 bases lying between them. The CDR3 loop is CASSLGRGRNTGELFF. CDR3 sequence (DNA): TGTGCCAGCAGCTTAGGTCGGGGGAGAAACACCGGGGAGCTGTTTTTT.

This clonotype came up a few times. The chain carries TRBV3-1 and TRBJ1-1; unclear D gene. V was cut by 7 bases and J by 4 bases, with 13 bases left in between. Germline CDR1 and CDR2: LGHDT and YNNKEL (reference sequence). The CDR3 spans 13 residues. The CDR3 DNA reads TGTGCCAGCAAAGACGGCCTAAGCACTGAAGCTTTCTTT. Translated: CASKDGLSTEAFF.

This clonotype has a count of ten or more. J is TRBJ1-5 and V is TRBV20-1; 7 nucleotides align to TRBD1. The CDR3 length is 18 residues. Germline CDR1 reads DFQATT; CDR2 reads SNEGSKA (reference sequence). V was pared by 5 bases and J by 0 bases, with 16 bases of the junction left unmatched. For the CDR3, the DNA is TGCAGTGCTTTCCCAAGCCGGGACAGCGTGTTTAGCAATCAGCCCCAGCATTTT. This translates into CSAFPSRDSVFSNQPQHF.

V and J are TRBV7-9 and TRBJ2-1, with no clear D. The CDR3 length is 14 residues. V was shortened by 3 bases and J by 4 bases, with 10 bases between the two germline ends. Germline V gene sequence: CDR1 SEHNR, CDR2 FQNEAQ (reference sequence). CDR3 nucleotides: TGTGCCAGCAGCTTGGACGACGGGTACAATGAGCAGTTCTTC. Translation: CASSLDDGYNEQFF. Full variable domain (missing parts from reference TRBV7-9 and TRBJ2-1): DTGVSQNPRHKITKRGQNVTFRCDPISEHNRLYWYRQTLGQGPEFLTYFQNEAQLEKSRLLSDRFSAERPKGSFSTLEIQRTEQGDSAMYLCASSLDDGYNEQFFGPGTRLTVL.

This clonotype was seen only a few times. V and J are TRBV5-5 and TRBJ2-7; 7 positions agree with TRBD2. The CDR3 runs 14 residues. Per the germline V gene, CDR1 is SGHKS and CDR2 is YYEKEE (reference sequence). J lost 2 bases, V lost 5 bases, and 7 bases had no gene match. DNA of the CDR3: TGTGCCAGCAGTCCCGTTAGCGGGCCCTACGAGCAGTACTTC. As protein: CASSPVSGPYEQYF.

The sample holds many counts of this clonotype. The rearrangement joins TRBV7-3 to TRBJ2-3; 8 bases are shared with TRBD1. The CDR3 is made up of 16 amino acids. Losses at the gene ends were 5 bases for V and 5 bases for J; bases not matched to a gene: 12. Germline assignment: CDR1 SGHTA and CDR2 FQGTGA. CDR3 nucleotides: TGTGCCAGCAGCGATCTTCCCGGACAGGGATTAGATACGCAGTATTTT. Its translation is CASSDLPGQGLDTQYF. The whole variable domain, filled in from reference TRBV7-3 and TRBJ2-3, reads GAGVSQTPSNKVTEKGKYVELRCDPISGHTALYWYRQSLGQGPEFLIYFQGTGAADDSGLPNDRFFAVRPEGSVSTLKIQRTERGDSAVYLCASSDLPGQGLDTQYFGPGTRLTVL.

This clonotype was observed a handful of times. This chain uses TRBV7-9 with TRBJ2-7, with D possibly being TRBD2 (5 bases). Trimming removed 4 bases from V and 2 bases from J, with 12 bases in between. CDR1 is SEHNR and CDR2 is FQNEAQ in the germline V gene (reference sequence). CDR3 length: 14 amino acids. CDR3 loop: CASSSGKGPYEQYV. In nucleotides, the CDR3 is TGTGCCAGCAGCTCCGGGAAGGGTCCCTACGAGCAGTACGTC.

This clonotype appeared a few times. The DNA of the CDR3 is TGTGCCAGCAGCTTTTCTTTTACACAGGGGGCGAGTGAGCAGTTCTTC. Protein sequence: CASSFSFTQGASEQFF. The rearrangement joins TRBV5-5 to TRBJ2-1; 9 nucleotides match TRBD1. Trimming took 2 bases from V and 9 from J; bases not matched to a gene: 12. In germline, CDR1 is SGHKS, CDR2 YYEKEE (reference sequence). This CDR3 region has 16 residues.

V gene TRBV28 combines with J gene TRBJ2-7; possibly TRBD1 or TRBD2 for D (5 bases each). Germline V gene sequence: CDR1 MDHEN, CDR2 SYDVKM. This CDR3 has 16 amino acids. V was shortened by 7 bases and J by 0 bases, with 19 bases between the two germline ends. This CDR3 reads CASNPRGRSISYEQYV. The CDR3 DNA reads TGTGCCAGCAACCCACGGGGCCGCTCTATCTCCTACGAGCAGTACGTC.